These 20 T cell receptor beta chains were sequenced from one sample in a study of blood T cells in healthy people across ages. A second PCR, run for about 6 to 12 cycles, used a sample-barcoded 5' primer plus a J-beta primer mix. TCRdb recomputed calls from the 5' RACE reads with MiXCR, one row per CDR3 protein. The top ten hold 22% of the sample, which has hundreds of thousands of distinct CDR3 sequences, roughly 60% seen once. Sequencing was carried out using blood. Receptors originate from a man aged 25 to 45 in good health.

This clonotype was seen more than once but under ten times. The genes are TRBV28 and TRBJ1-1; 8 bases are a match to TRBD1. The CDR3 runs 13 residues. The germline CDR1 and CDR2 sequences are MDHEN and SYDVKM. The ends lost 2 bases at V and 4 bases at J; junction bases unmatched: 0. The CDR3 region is CASSLGTGTEAFF. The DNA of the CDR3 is TGTGCCAGCAGTTTAGGGACAGGCACTGAAGCTTTCTTT. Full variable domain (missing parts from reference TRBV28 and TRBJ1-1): DVKVTQSSRYLVKRTGEKVFLECVQDMDHENMFWYRQDPGLGLRLIYFSYDVKMKEKGDIPEGYSVSREKKERFSLILESASTNQTSMYLCASSLGTGTEAFFGQGTRLTVV.

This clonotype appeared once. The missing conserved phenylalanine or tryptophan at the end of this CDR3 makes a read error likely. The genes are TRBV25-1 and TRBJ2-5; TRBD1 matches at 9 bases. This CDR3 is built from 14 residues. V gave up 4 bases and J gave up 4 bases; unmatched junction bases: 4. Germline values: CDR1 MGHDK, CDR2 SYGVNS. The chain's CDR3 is CASSATGGLETQYL. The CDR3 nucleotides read TGTGCCAGCAGTGCCACAGGGGGCCTAGAGACCCAGTACCTC.

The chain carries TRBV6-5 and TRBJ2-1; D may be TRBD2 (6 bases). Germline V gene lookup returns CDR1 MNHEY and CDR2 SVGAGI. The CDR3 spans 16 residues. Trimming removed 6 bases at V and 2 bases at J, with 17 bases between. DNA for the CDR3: TGTGCCAGCAGCTCGGGGAATAGCGGACCCTACAATGAGCAGTTCTTC. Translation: CASSSGNSGPYNEQFF.

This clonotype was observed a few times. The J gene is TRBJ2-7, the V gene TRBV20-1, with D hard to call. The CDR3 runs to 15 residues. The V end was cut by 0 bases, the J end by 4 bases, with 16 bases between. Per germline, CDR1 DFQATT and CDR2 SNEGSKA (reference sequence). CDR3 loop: CSARDDQTTMYEQYF. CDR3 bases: TGCAGTGCTAGAGATGATCAGACCACAATGTACGAGCAGTACTTC.

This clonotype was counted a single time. For the CDR3, the DNA is TGTGCCAGCAGCGTAGGGAGCGGGATTAACAATGAGCAGTTCTTC. Translated, it gives CASSVGSGINNEQFF. V gene TRBV9 combines with J gene TRBJ2-1; 7 nucleotides agree with TRBD2. This CDR3 comprises 15 residues. V lost 0 bases and J lost 5; bases outside the gene matches: 5. Per germline, CDR1 SGDLS and CDR2 YYNGEE.

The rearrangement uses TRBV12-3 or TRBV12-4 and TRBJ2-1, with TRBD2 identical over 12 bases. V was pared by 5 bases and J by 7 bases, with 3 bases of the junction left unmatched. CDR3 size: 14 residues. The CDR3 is CASSRTSGKNEQFF. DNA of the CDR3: TGTGCCAGCAGTCGGACTAGCGGGAAGAATGAGCAGTTCTTC.

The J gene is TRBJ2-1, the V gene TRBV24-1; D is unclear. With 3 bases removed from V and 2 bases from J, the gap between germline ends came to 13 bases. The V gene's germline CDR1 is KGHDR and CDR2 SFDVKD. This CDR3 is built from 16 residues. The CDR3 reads CATSDAQPQTYNEQFF. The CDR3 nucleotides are TGTGCCACCAGTGATGCACAGCCACAGACCTACAATGAGCAGTTCTTC.

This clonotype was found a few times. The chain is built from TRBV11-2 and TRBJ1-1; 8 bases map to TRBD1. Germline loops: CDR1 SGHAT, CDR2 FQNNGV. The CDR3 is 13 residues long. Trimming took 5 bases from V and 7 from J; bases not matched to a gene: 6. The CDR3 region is CASSKETGGEAFF. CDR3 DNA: TGTGCCAGCAGCAAAGAAACAGGGGGTGAAGCTTTCTTT.

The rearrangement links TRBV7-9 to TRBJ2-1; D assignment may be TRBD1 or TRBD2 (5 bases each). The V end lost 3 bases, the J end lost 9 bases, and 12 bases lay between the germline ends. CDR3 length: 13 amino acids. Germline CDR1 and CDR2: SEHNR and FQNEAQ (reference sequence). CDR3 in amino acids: CASSFAGASEQFF. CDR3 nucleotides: TGTGCCAGCAGCTTCGCCGGGGCAAGTGAGCAGTTCTTC.

CDR3 protein: CASSPRLEGQEFYEQYF. The CDR3 region has the DNA TGTGCCAGCAGTCCCCGATTGGAAGGACAGGAATTCTACGAGCAGTACTTC. The rearrangement joins TRBV27 to TRBJ2-4, with 7 bases aligning to TRBD1. The J call may be in error: the DNA end matches TRBJ2-7 better. Germline CDR1 and CDR2: MNHEY and SMNVEV (reference sequence). The CDR3 is made up of 17 amino acids.

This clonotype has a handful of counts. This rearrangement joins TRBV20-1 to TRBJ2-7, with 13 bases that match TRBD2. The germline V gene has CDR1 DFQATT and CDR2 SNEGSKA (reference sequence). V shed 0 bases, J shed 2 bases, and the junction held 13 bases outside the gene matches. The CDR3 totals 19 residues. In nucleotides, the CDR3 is TGCAGTGCTAGAGATCCCCGGACTAGCGGGAGTTTTTCCCCCTACGAGCAGTACTTC. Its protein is CSARDPRTSGSFSPYEQYF.

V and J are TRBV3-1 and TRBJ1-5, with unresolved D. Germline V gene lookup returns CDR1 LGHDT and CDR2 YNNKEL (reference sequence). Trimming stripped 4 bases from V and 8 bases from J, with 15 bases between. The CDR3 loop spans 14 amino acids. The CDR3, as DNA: TGTGCCAGCAGCCTCGGGCGGGGTATCGAGCCCCAGCATTTT. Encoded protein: CASSLGRGIEPQHF. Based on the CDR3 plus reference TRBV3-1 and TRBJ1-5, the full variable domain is DTAVSQTPKYLVTQMGNDKSIKCEQNLGHDTMYWYKQDSKKFLKIMFSYNNKELIINETVPNRFSPKSPDKAHLNLHINSLELGDSAVYFCASSLGRGIEPQHFGDGTRLSIL.

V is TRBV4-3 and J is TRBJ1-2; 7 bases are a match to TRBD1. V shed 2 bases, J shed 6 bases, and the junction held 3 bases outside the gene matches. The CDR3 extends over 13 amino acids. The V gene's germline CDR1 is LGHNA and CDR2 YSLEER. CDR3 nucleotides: TGCGCCAGCAGCCAACGGCAGGGGGATGGCTACACCTTC. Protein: CASSQRQGDGYTF.

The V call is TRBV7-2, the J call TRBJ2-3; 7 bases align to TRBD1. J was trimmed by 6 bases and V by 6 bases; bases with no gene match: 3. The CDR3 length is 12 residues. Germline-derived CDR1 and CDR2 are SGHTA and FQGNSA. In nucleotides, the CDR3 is TGTGCCAGCAGAACACAGGGGGATACGCAGTATTTT. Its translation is CASRTQGDTQYF.

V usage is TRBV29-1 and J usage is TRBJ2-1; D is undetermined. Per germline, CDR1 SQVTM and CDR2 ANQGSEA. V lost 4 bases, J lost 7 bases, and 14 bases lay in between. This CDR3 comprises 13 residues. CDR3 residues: CSVGPVAGNEQFF. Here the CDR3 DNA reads TGCAGCGTTGGCCCCGTGGCCGGGAATGAGCAGTTCTTC.

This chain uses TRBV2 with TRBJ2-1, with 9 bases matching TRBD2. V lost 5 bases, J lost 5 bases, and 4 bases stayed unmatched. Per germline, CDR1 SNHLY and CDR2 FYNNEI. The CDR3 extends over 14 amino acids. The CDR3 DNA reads TGTGCCAGCAGTACAGCGGGGGGAAACAATGAGCAGTTCTTC. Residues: CASSTAGGNNEQFF.

CDR3 in amino acids: CASSYSGGGDTEAFF. Written as DNA, the CDR3 is TGTGCCAGCAGTTACTCAGGCGGAGGGGACACTGAAGCTTTCTTT. This chain uses TRBV6-5 with TRBJ1-1; TRBD1 is a possible D gene (5 bases). This CDR3 spans 15 amino acids. Germline lookup yields CDR1 MNHEY and CDR2 SVGAGI. Deletions cut 0 bases from V and 3 bases from J, with 11 bases between.

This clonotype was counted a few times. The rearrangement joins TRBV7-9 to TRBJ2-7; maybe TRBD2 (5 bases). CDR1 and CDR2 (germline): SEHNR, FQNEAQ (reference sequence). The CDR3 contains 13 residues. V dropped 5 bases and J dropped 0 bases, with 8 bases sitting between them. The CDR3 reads CASSGGPSYEQYF. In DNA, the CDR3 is TGTGCCAGCAGCGGCGGGCCCTCCTACGAGCAGTACTTC.

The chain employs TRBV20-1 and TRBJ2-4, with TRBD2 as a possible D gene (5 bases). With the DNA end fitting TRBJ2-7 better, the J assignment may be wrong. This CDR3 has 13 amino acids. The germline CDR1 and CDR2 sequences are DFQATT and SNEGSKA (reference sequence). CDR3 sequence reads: CSPNSNGIREQYF. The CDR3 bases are TGCAGTCCCAATTCGAACGGGATTCGCGAGCAGTACTTC.

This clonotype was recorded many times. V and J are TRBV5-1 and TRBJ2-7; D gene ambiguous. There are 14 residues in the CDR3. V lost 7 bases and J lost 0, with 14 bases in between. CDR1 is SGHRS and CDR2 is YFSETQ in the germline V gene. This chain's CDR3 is CASGRVLGSYEQYF. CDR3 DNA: TGCGCCAGCGGTCGAGTGTTAGGCTCCTACGAGCAGTACTTC.